This T cell receptor beta chain was observed in a study of T-cell reconstitution after alpha-beta-depleted transplantation in children. Between the trimmed V and J ends, which lost 7 bases and 0 bases, there was a span of 13 bases. Germline V lookup: CDR1 SGHDN, CDR2 FVKESK. The CDR3 has 15 residues. As it was prepared, the TCRbeta library received unique molecular identifiers. TCRdb reanalysed the PCR reads using MiXCR and keeps one entry per CDR3 protein. The sample includes 250,000 to 300,000 distinct CDR3 sequences, under 14% seen only once; the top ten take around 20%. This clonotype was seen ten or more times.

The TCR originated in a male patient aged 2 to 9 who had a stem cell transplant for chronic granulomatous disease, so the T cells may come from the graft donor. This chain joins TRBV14 and TRBJ2-1; D gene unclear. The source was peripheral blood, collected 180 days after TCRalphabeta/CD19-depleted stem cell transplant. CDR3 nucleotide sequence: TGTGCCAGCAACGGGTTGTTGAGCTCCTACAATGAGCAGTTCTTC. This encodes CASNGLLSSYNEQFF.